These 11 T cell receptor beta chains were sequenced from one sample in a study of CD8 T cells in Susac syndrome. cDNA came from 0.5 to 1 ug RNA primed by random hexamers. A single record per CDR3 protein comes from TCRdb applying MiXCR to the immunoSEQ multiplex PCR reads. The sample lists around 150,000 distinct CDR3 sequences, about 95% occurring once. The source material was CD4+ T cells from PBMCs. These receptors were collected from a human donor with multiple sclerosis.

This chain joins TRBV20-1 and TRBJ2-2, with no clear D. The V gene's germline CDR1 is DFQATT and CDR2 SNEGSKA (reference sequence). This CDR3 is 11 amino acids long. V was pared by 4 bases and J by 6 bases, with 6 bases between. The CDR3 coding sequence is TGCAGTGCTAATGATGCCGGGGAGCTGTTTTTT. The encoded protein is CSANDAGELFF.

The rearrangement links TRBV9 to TRBJ2-1; TRBD1 agrees at 7 bases. J was trimmed by 0 bases and V by 0 bases; bases with no gene match: 0. CDR3 length: 15 amino acids. Looked up from germline, CDR1 is SGDLS and CDR2 is YYNGEE. CDR3 DNA: TGTGCCAGCAGCGTAGACAGGGGCTCCTACAATGAGCAGTTCTTC. Its translation: CASSVDRGSYNEQFF.

This chain connects TRBV12-3 or TRBV12-4 to TRBJ2-1; D perhaps matches TRBD2 (5 bases). Trimming pared 6 bases from V and 11 bases from J, leaving 11 bases between. The CDR3 extends over 11 amino acids. The CDR3 spells CASRGSVKQFF. The DNA of the CDR3 is TGTGCCAGCAGGGGTAGCGTAAAGCAGTTCTTC.

This chain uses TRBV30 with TRBJ2-2; tentatively, D is TRBD2 (5 bases). The CDR3 runs to 11 residues. The V end was cut by 3 bases, the J end by 6 bases, with 5 bases between. Germline loops: CDR1 GTSNPN, CDR2 SVGIG (reference sequence). The CDR3 region has the DNA TGTGCCTGGAGGAGGGCCGGGGAGCTGTTTTTT. It specifies CAWRRAGELFF.

CDR3 DNA: TGCGCCAGCATGAGATACAGAGAGAATGAGCAGTTCTTC. It translates to CASMRYRENEQFF. The chain joins TRBV5-1 to TRBJ2-1; D ambiguous. CDR1 and CDR2 from the germline V gene are SGHRS and YFSETQ. The CDR3 loop spans 13 amino acids. V shed 6 bases and J shed 7 bases, with 14 bases lying between them.

This clonotype was detected only a few times. This chain joins TRBV7-2 and TRBJ1-5, with D maybe TRBD1 (5 bases). The CDR3 runs 14 residues. From germline, CDR1 is SGHTA and CDR2 FQGNSA. The germline V and J ends were trimmed by 1 base and 8 bases, with 12 bases remaining between them. The CDR3 region is CASSLERGMKPQHF. CDR3 nucleotides: TGTGCCAGCAGCTTAGAGCGGGGGATGAAGCCCCAGCATTTT.

The rearrangement uses TRBV28 and TRBJ1-1, with D unresolved. V lost 3 bases, J lost 6 bases, and 11 bases lay in between. The CDR3 extends over 13 amino acids. The germline V gene has CDR1 MDHEN and CDR2 SYDVKM. The CDR3 coding sequence is TGTGCCAGCAGTTTCCGTTACGGCCCTGAAGCTTTCTTT. Amino acids: CASSFRYGPEAFF.

This chain joins TRBV12-5 and TRBJ2-5, with 7 bases matching TRBD1. This CDR3 contains 15 residues. Germline CDR1 LGHNT, CDR2 FRNRAP. V shed 9 bases, J shed 5 bases, and the junction held 15 bases outside the gene matches. The CDR3, as DNA: TGTGCTAGCACTCCGGGACAGACACCCCGGGAGACCCAGTACTTC. Its translation is CASTPGQTPRETQYF.

J is TRBJ2-5 and V is TRBV15, with unresolved D. Germline values: CDR1 LNHNV, CDR2 YYDKDF (reference sequence). CDR3 length equals 14 residues. V lost 1 base to trimming and J lost 2 bases, with 8 bases between them. The CDR3 DNA reads as TGTGCCACCAGCAGAGTGGGCTCACAAGAGACCCAGTACTTC. It codes for CATSRVGSQETQYF.

V and J are TRBV20-1 and TRBJ2-1; 10 bases match TRBD2. The trim removed 1 base at V and 3 bases at J, leaving 6 bases unmatched. The CDR3 contains 16 residues. Looked up from germline, CDR1 is DFQATT and CDR2 is SNEGSKA (reference sequence). The CDR3 DNA sequence: TGCAGTGCTAGAGGGGCCCTAGCGGGAGTCTACAATGAGCAGTTCTTC. It codes for CSARGALAGVYNEQFF.

This clonotype was found once. This chain connects TRBV28 to TRBJ2-2; D is uncertain. Germline values: CDR1 MDHEN, CDR2 SYDVKM. Trimming stripped 3 bases from V and 7 bases from J, with 9 bases between. The CDR3 covers 13 residues. DNA of the CDR3: TGTGCCAGCAGTTTCCAGACCGTCGGGGAGCTGTTTTTT. Translating it yields CASSFQTVGELFF.